This T cell receptor beta chain appears in the sequencing data of a study of blood T cell repertoires in COVID-19. Study as a whole: Sample material is recorded as cDNA or gDNA derived from T cells, B-cell-depleted T cells, or PBMCs.

This CDR3 is built from 17 residues. Germline values: CDR1 SEHNR, CDR2 FQNEAQ (reference sequence). The V end was cut by 5 bases, the J end by 4 bases, with 20 bases between. The authors' processing: Counts of nucleated cells, estimated from reference gene primer amplification, were obtained. Profiled with immunoSEQ multiplex PCR; TCRdb holds only in-frame clones, not every one. V, J and clone size are taken as reported in that table, and D and trimming were inferred from the DNA itself. The sample yields 70,000 or so clones, approximately 80% seen once. The rearrangement links TRBV7-9 to TRBJ2-2, with D tentatively TRBD2 (6 bases). The clonotype comes from a woman in her sixties with acute or convalescent COVID-19. The sequencing input was peripheral blood. CDR3 sequence: CASSITPGGSVTGELFF. The CDR3, as DNA: TGTGCCAGCAGCATAACCCCCGGGGGATCGGTCACCGGGGAGCTGTTTTTT.